This T cell receptor (beta chain) was identified during a study of cytomegalovirus exposure and HLA in healthy donors. Across the whole study: The roughly 700 first-cohort repertoires shared a platform with the 130 or so validation repertoires, as reported in a later analysis.

Broader study findings: Researchers counted 164 TCR beta chains as cytomegalovirus-associated.

Concerning this clone: The antigen is undetermined.

Clones were sequenced by immunoSEQ multiplex PCR, and TCRdb holds only the in-frame ones, with some missing. The table has fewer than 90,000 clones, 90% to 95% seen once. The V gene's germline CDR1 is SEHNR and CDR2 FQNEAQ (reference sequence). Trimming at V came to 1 base and at J to 0 bases, leaving 8 bases not matched to a gene. This CDR3 region has 17 residues. The origin of this receptor is a woman under 30 in good health and CMV-seronegative. The chain links TRBV7-9 to TRBJ1-2, with 7 nucleotides matching TRBD1. The source material was PBMCs. This CDR3 reads CASSLGDRDLTNYGYTF. The CDR3 DNA follows: TGTGCCAGCAGCTTAGGAGACAGGGACCTTACTAACTATGGCTACACCTTC.